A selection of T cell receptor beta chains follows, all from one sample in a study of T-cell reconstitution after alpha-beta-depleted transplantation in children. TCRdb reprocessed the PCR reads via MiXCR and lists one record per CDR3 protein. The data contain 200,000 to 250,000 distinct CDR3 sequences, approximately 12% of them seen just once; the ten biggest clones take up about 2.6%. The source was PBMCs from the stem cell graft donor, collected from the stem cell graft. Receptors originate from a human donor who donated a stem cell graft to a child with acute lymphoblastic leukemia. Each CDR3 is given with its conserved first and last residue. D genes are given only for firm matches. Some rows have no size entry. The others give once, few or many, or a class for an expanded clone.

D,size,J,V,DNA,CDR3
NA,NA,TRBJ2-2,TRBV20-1,TGCAGTGCTAGAGATCACGGGGGAGTGCGCACCGGGGAGCTGTTTTTT,CSARDHGGVRTGELFF
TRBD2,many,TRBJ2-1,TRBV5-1,TGCGCCAGCAGCTTGGAGCGCGGGAGGGCCTTGTACAATGAGCAGTTCTTC,CASSLERGRALYNEQFF
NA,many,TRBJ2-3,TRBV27,TGTGCCAGCAGTTTCCTAAGGGACTTTCCGTCAAATACGCAGTATTTT,CASSFLRDFPSNTQYF
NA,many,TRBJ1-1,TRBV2,TGTGCCAGCAGTGAAGAACAGAACACTGAAGCTTTCTTT,CASSEEQNTEAFF
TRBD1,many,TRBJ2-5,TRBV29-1,TGCAGCGTTCCCGGGACAGGGGCGGTGACCCAGTACTTC,CSVPGTGAVTQYF
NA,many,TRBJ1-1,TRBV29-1,TGCAGCGTTGACCCCCTTTTAAGCACTGAAGCTTTCTTT,CSVDPLLSTEAFF
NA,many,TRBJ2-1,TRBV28,TGTGCCAGCAGTTTAGGGAAGTTGGGGCAGTTCTTC,CASSLGKLGQFF
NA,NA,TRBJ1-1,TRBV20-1,TGCAGTGCTGACGGGAACAGCGCCTCCGTGGTAGGGGAAGCTTTCTTT,CSADGNSASVVGEAFF
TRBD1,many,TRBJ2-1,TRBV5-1,TGCGCCAGCAGCTTGCGGCCGGGACAGGGCCCCGAGCAGTTCTTC,CASSLRPGQGPEQFF
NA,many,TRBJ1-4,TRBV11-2,TGTGCCAGCAGCTTGCTGCAGAGAAGAAATGAAAAACTGTTTTTT,CASSLLQRRNEKLFF
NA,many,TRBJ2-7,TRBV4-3,TGCGCCAGCAGCCAAGATTTACTTACCTACGAGCAGTACTTC,CASSQDLLTYEQYF
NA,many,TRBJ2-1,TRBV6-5,TGTGCCAGCAGTTTCGGGCAGGAGGTCACCTACAATGAGCAGTTCTTC,CASSFGQEVTYNEQFF
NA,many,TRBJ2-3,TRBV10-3,TGTGCCATCAGTGAGTCGACTCGGGGGACCTCCGGCGCAGATACGCAGTATTTT,CAISESTRGTSGADTQYF
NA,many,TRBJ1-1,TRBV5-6,TGTGCCAGCAGCTTTGGCTCGGACACTGAAGCTTTCTTT,CASSFGSDTEAFF
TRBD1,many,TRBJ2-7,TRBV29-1,TGCAGCGTCCGGGACAGGGAGTACGAGCAGTACTTC,CSVRDREYEQYF
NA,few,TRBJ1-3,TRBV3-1,TGTGCCAGCAGCCAAGTAGGTTGGAGCAGCTCTGGAAACACCATATATTTT,CASSQVGWSSSGNTIYF
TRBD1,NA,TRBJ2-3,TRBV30,TGTGCCTGGAGTTACAGCAGGGCAGGGGGAACAGATACGCAGTATTTT,CAWSYSRAGGTDTQYF
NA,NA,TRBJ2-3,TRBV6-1,TGTGCCAGCAGAGACAGGGCCCTAGCGGCGACCACAGATACGCAGTATTTT,CASRDRALAATTDTQYF
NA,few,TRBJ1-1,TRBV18,TGTGCCAGCTCGGAGGGGGGGAGGAACACTGAAGCTTTCTTT,CASSEGGRNTEAFF
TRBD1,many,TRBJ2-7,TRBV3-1,TGTGCCAGCAGCCAGAGGACAGGTATTTACGAGCAGTACTTC,CASSQRTGIYEQYF
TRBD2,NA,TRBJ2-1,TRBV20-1,TGCAGTGCTGTTCCGCGGGGGCGGGAGGGCCGAGATGAGCAGTTCTTC,CSAVPRGREGRDEQFF
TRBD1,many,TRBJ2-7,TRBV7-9,TGTGCCACCGGACAGGTCTCCTACGAGCAGTACTTC,CATGQVSYEQYF
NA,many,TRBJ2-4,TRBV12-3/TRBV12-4,TGTGCCAGCAGTCCCGCTGGGAGGAATATTCAGTACTTC,CASSPAGRNIQYF
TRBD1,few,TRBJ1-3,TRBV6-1,TGTGCCAGCAGAACAGGGGAGCCTGGAAACACCATATATTTT,CASRTGEPGNTIYF
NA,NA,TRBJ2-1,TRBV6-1,TGTGCCAGCAGCGGGCCCGGTAGCGGCTCCTACAATGAGCAGTTCTTC,CASSGPGSGSYNEQFF
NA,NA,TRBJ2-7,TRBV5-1,TGCGCCAGCAGCTTGAGTACGATCGGCCACGAGCAGTACTTC,CASSLSTIGHEQYF
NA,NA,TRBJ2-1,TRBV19,TGTGCCAGTAGGAGGGCGGGTTCCTACAATGAGCAGTTCTTC,CASRRAGSYNEQFF